The entry below gives a single T cell receptor beta chain sequence along with its context. In the original workflow: Reference gene primer amplification gave estimated nucleated cell counts. The data were produced by immunoSEQ multiplex PCR, yet TCRdb's version contains in-frame clones alone and is incomplete. The D gene and trimming were derived from the DNA, and the V and J assignments and clone size from that table. The sample includes fewer than 350,000 clones, around 87% of them seen just once. Germline V gene sequence: CDR1 SGHDN, CDR2 FVKESK. Trimming at V came to 8 bases and at J to 2 bases, leaving 7 bases not matched to a gene. This CDR3 comprises 14 residues. These data are taken from a study of blood T cell repertoires in COVID-19. About the study: Spain, Italy and the United States supplied samples that represented acute and convalescent COVID-19. Sample material is recorded as cDNA or gDNA derived from T cells, B-cell-depleted T cells, or PBMCs.

The chain has TRBV14 and TRBJ2-7; 9 bases align to TRBD2. Sequencing input: peripheral blood. The source is a woman aged 45-65 years who had recovered from COVID-19. The CDR3 sequence is CASRSSGGTYEQYF. DNA for the CDR3: TGTGCCAGCCGATCGAGCGGGGGGACCTACGAGCAGTACTTC. Full variable domain (rest looked up from reference TRBV14 and TRBJ2-7): EAGVTQFPSHSVIEKGQTVTLRCDPISGHDNLYWYRRVMGKEIKFLLHFVKESKQDESGMPNNRFLAERTGGTYSTLKVQPAELEDSGVYFCASRSSGGTYEQYFGPGTRLTVT.